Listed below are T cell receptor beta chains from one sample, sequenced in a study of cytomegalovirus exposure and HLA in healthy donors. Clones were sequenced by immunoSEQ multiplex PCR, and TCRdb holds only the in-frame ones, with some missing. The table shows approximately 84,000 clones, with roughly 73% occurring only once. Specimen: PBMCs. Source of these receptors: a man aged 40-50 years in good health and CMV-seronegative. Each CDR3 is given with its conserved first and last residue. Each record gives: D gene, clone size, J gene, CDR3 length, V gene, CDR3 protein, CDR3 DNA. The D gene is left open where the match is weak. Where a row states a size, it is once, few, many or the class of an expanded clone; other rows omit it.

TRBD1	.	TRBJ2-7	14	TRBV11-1	CASSWTGGFNEQYF	TGTGCCAGCAGCTGGACAGGGGGCTTCAACGAGCAGTACTTC
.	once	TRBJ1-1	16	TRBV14	CASSQEPQLRNTEAFF	TGTGCCAGCAGCCAAGAGCCACAGCTCCGGAACACTGAAGCTTTCTTT
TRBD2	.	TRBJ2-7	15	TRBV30	CAWSRGRGGADEQYF	TGTGCCTGGAGCCGCGGGCGGGGGGGGGCAGACGAGCAGTACTTC
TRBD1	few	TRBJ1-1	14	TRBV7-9	CASSLGQGYTEAFF	TGTGCCAGCAGCTTGGGACAGGGTTACACTGAAGCTTTCTTT
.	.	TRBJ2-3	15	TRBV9	CASSVAPGEGDTQYF	TGTGCCAGCAGCGTAGCTCCGGGAGAGGGAGATACGCAGTATTTT
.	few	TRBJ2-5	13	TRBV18	CASSPGHLETQYF	TGTGCCAGCTCACCCGGACACCTAGAGACCCAGTACTTC
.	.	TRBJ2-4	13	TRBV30	CAWRRGLENIQYF	TGTGCCTGGAGGCGGGGCCTCGAAAACATTCAGTACTTC
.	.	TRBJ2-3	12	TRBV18	CASSQGVDTQYF	TGTGCCAGCTCACAGGGGGTAGATACGCAGTATTTT
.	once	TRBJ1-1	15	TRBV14	CASSQTRGMNTEAFF	TGTGCCAGCAGCCAAACCAGGGGCATGAACACTGAAGCTTTCTTT
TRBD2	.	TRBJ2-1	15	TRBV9	CASSAPSGLSDEQFF	TGTGCCAGCAGCGCCCCTAGCGGGTTGTCCGATGAGCAGTTCTTC
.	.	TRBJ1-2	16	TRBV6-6	CASSYKTLDSNYGYTF	TGTGCCAGCAGTTACAAAACCTTGGACAGTAACTATGGCTACACCTTC
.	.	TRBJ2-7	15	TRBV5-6	CASSLEGQGSYEQYF	TGTGCCAGCAGCTTGGAAGGGCAGGGATCGTACGAGCAGTACTTC
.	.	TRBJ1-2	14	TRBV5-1	CASSGGGVDYGYTF	TGCGCCAGCAGTGGGGGAGGGGTCGACTATGGCTACACCTTC
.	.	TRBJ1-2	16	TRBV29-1	CSVEDNGLWNHYGYTF	TGCAGCGTTGAAGATAACGGACTCTGGAATCACTATGGCTACACCTTC
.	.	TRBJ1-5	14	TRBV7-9	CASSLAGGNQPQHF	TGTGCCAGCAGCTTGGCAGGGGGCAATCAGCCCCAGCATTTT
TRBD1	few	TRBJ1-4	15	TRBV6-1	CATHRTGGANEKLFF	TGTGCCACCCATCGGACAGGGGGAGCTAATGAAAAACTGTTTTTT
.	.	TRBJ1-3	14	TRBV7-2	CASSPGSSGNTIYF	TGTGCCAGCAGTCCGGGGAGCTCTGGAAACACCATATATTTT
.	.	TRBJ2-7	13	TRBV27	CASTDFSSYEQYF	TGTGCCAGCACGGACTTTAGCTCCTACGAGCAGTACTTC
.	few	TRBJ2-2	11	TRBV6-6	CASGDTGELFF	TGTGCCAGTGGAGACACCGGGGAGCTGTTTTTT
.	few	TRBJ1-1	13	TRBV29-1	CSGGLSGNTEAFF	TGCAGTGGGGGGTTATCCGGGAACACTGAAGCTTTCTTT
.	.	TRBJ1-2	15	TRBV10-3	CAISESGVLNYGYTF	TGTGCCATCAGTGAGTCGGGAGTTCTCAACTATGGCTACACCTTC
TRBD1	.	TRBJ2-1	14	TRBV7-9	CASSWDSPYNEQFF	TGTGCCAGCAGCTGGGACAGCCCCTACAATGAGCAGTTCTTC
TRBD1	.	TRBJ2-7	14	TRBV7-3	CASKHLNRGFEQYF	TGTGCCAGCAAACATCTCAACAGGGGGTTCGAGCAGTACTTC
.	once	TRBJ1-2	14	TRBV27	CASSPDRTYGGYTF	TGTGCCAGCAGTCCGGACAGAACCTATGGCGGCTACACCTTC
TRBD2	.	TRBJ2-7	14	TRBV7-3	CASSPSGGLYEQYF	TGTGCCAGCAGCCCCAGCGGGGGGCTCTACGAGCAGTACTTC
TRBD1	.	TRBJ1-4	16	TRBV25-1	CASSEDRTGGSEKLFF	TGTGCCAGCAGTGAGGATCGGACAGGGGGCTCGGAAAAACTGTTTTTT
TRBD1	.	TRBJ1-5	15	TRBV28	CASNLGQGINQPQHF	TGTGCCAGCAACCTTGGACAGGGCATCAATCAGCCCCAGCATTTT
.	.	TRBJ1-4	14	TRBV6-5	CASRDTTTNEKLFF	TGTGCCAGCCGGGACACAACAACTAATGAAAAACTGTTTTTT
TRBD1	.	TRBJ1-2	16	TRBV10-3	CAISEAPGQVIYGYTF	TGTGCCATCAGTGAGGCTCCGGGACAGGTAATCTATGGCTACACCTTC
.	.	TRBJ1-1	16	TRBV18	CASSIRPEVMNTEAFF	TGTGCCAGCTCAATTCGGCCAGAGGTTATGAACACTGAAGCTTTCTTT
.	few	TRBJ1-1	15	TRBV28	CASSLWGRGYTEAFF	TGTGCCAGCAGTTTATGGGGTAGAGGGTACACTGAAGCTTTCTTT
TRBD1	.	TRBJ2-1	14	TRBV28	CASKKRRGPNEQFF	TGTGCCAGCAAAAAACGCAGGGGGCCAAATGAGCAGTTCTTC
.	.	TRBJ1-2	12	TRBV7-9	CASSVGEEGYTF	TGTGCCAGCAGCGTCGGCGAGGAGGGCTACACCTTC
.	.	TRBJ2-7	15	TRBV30	CAWSASSKRGYEQYF	TGTGCCTGGAGCGCCTCTTCGAAGAGGGGGTACGAGCAGTACTTC
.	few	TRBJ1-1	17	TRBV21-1	CASSKGPGGCLRTEAFF	TGTGCCAGCAGCAAAGGACCAGGGGGCTGCTTGAGGACTGAAGCTTTCTTT
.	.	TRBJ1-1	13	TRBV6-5	CASSYLNRAEAFF	TGTGCCAGCAGTTACCTTAACAGGGCTGAAGCTTTCTTT
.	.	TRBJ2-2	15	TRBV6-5	CASSLKTGGTGELFF	TGTGCCAGCAGTCTTAAAACCGGGGGCACCGGGGAGCTGTTTTTT